This T cell receptor (beta chain) was profiled in a study of blood T cells in healthy people across ages. Study-wide findings and caveats: TCR beta diversity per million T cells fell roughly linearly with age. Conclusively comparing naive with antigen-experienced cells was impossible with unsorted PBMCs.

As regards this clonotype: What it binds is not known.

Then a second PCR, running roughly 7 to 11 cycles, was carried out with a sample-barcoded 5' primer and a J-beta primer mix. A template-switch adaptor containing 12 random nucleotides labeled each cDNA molecule. Every sample gave at least 2.5 million paired-end reads containing CDR3. TCRdb re-analysed the 5' RACE reads in MiXCR, keeping a single row per CDR3 protein. There are about 1.4 million distinct CDR3 sequences in the sample; roughly 60% occur only once, and 6.5% to 8% lies in the top ten. Germline-derived CDR1 and CDR2 are ENHRY and SYGVKD. V trimming: 2 bases; J trimming: 8 bases; junction bases outside the gene matches: 9. CDR3 length equals 16 residues.

J is TRBJ2-1 and V is TRBV10-3; 10 bases fit TRBD2. Sample: blood. This clonotype was obtained from a young man in good health. In DNA, the CDR3 is TGTGCCATCAGTGAGGCTCTAGCGGGAGAGTTGGATGAGCAGTTCTTC. Translation: CAISEALAGELDEQFF.